This T cell receptor (beta chain) stems from a study of blood T cell repertoires in COVID-19. Study as a whole: Specimens from acute and convalescent COVID-19 originated in the United States, Italy and Spain. Sample material is recorded as cDNA or gDNA derived from T cells, B-cell-depleted T cells, or PBMCs.

Germline assignment: CDR1 SGHVS and CDR2 FNYEAQ. J was trimmed by 7 bases and V by 4 bases; bases with no gene match: 6. The CDR3 is made up of 13 amino acids. As originally analysed: Amplifying reference gene primers gave estimates of nucleated cell counts. Measured with immunoSEQ multiplex PCR; TCRdb has only the in-frame clones, and not every one. V, J and clone size are those of that table, while D and trimming were read from the DNA. There are 70,000 to 85,000 clones in the sample; about 80% occur only once, and approximately 12% lies in the top ten. This rearrangement joins TRBV7-6 to TRBJ1-2; 7 bases map to TRBD1. The TCR originated in an elderly man with acute or convalescent COVID-19. Sequenced: peripheral blood. CDR3 coding DNA: TGTGCCAGCAGCTCCCAGACAGGGTCTGGCTACACCTTC. It encodes CASSSQTGSGYTF.